The entry that follows covers one T cell receptor (beta chain) sequence. Its cognate antigen is unknown. Germline V gene lookup returns CDR1 SQVTM and CDR2 ANQGSEA. This CDR3 region has 14 residues. J was trimmed by 5 bases and V by 6 bases; bases with no gene match: 3. The data were taken from a study of CD8 T cells in Susac syndrome. Study-wide points: By the study's own acknowledgment, its TCR sequencing and HLA analysis included relatively few individuals.

The authors reverse transcribed roughly 0.5 to 1 ug RNA with random hexamers. Amplification of TCR beta CDR3 was carried out by immunoSEQ multiplex PCR, which covered 54 Vbeta and 13 Jbeta segments. TCRdb redid the calling of the immunoSEQ multiplex PCR reads with MiXCR, one entry per CDR3 protein. Among about 150,000 distinct CDR3 sequences, 95% were seen once, and the ten largest hold about 0.15%. The multiple sclerosis control group was made up of treatment-naive patients with stable or active relapsing-remitting disease. Through negative isolation, CD4+ and CD8+ T cells were obtained, while TEMRA cells were enriched using FACS.

The chain combines TRBV29-1 with TRBJ2-2, with TRBD2 matching over 13 bases. The source material was CD8+ T cells from PBMCs. The clonotype comes from a human donor with multiple sclerosis. The CDR3 bases are TGCAGCGTCGGGACTAGCGGGGTAACCGGGGAGCTGTTTTTT. Protein: CSVGTSGVTGELFF.